Listed below are T cell receptor beta chains from one sample, sequenced in a study of T cell repertoires in cytomegalovirus infection. MiXCR was run by TCRdb on the reads, yielding one entry per CDR3 protein. In the table there are some 280,000 distinct CDR3 sequences, around 15% of which are singletons. Sequenced: PBMCs. The receptors come from a human donor in good health (CMV status not recorded). Some clones in this sample may be carry-over from other donors' samples. Both conserved end residues are part of each CDR3.

TRBV24-1 CATSRTTTPYNEQFF
TRBV7-2 CASSLGGASNEKLFF
TRBV20-1 CSARDYTFTYEQYF
TRBV12-3/TRBV12-4 CASVPDRPRGYTF
TRBV28 CASSSGGSNQPQHF
TRBV20-1 CSARRTSESRQFF
TRBV9 CASSGHRAGFTEAFF
TRBV11-2 CASSDRDLETQYF
TRBV7-9 CASSLSGGGGHAEQYF
TRBV7-2 CASSLGEVPATDTQYF
TRBV14 CASSQPNTEAFF
TRBV12-3/TRBV12-4 CASSLGGTTNTEAFF
TRBV7-2 CASSLLQGFSTEAFF
TRBV29-1 CSVQGDESGYTF
TRBV11-2 CASSLVPLAADTQYF
TRBV20-1 CSAKTSGSASLGGSYNEQFF
TRBV24-1 CATSDPFGPQFF
TRBV7-7 CASSSDIGGLSNTGELFF
TRBV28 CASSSLAGGSGEQYF
TRBV12-5 CARKDRRSTQCEQYF
TRBV27 CASNPSGTTYNEQFF
TRBV7-6 CASSFWSGIAYNEQFF
TRBV6-2/TRBV6-3 CASSSTRSSYNEQFF
TRBV12-3/TRBV12-4 CASSIDSLYEQYF
TRBV15 CATSPLGRKGEQFF
TRBV29-1 CSVEESRFQETQYF
TRBV29-1 CSVGQLSDSGNTIYF
TRBV7-9 CASSLRDVTEAFF
TRBV28 CASRVQRANTEAFF
TRBV2 CASSEEAGVPLNF
TRBV7-6 CASSLASLNTEAFF
TRBV12-5 CASGLLGGTRDEQFF
TRBV20-1 CSARAGGSGNEQFF
TRBV7-2 CASRLWTSGDGNEQYF
TRBV7-3 CASSLIPGLEQYF
TRBV19 CASSIALAGGFSTDTQYF
TRBV6-2/TRBV6-3 CASSYSQGKGGMNTEAFF
TRBV19 CASSIDDIGGYGYTF
TRBV9 CASAPESTDTQYF
TRBV5-4 CASSLEAGSREQYF
TRBV7-2 CASSQGPEAFF
TRBV2 CASSQSDTGELFF
TRBV20-1 CSAREQTPYGYTF
TRBV19 CASSADRRWRGYTF
TRBV3-1 CASAPGGTSTDTQYF